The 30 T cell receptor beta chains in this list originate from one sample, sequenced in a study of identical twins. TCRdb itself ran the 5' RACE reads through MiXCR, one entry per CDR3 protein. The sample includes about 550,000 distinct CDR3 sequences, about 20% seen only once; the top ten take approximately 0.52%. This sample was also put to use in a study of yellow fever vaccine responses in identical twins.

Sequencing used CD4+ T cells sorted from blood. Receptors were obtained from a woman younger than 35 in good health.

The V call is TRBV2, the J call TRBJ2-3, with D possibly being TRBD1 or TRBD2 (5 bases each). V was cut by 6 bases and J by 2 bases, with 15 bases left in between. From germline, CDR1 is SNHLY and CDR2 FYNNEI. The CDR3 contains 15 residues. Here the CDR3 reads CASSPGTADTDTQYF. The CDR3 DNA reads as TGTGCCAGCAGCCCCGGGACGGCAGACACAGATACGCAGTATTTT.

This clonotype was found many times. The CDR3 spells CAIKKAGDNEQFF. CDR3 in DNA: TGTGCCATCAAAAAAGCGGGAGACAATGAGCAGTTCTTC. V and J are TRBV10-3 and TRBJ2-1; 8 bases agree with TRBD2. The CDR3 totals 13 residues. Germline lookup yields CDR1 ENHRY and CDR2 SYGVKD. Trimming at V came to 7 bases and at J to 5 bases, leaving 4 bases not matched to a gene.

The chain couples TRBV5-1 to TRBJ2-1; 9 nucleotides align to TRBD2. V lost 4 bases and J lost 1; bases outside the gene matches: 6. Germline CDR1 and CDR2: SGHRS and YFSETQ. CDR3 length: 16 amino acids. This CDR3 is CASSREGLASYNEQFF. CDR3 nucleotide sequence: TGCGCCAGCAGCCGAGAGGGACTAGCATCCTACAATGAGCAGTTCTTC.

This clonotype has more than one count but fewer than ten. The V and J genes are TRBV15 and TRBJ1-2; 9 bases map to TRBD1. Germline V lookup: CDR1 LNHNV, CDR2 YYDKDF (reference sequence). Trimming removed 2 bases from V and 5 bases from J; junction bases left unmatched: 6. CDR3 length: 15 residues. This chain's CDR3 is CATSRPGTGQYGYTF. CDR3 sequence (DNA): TGTGCCACCAGCAGACCCGGGACAGGGCAGTATGGCTACACCTTC.

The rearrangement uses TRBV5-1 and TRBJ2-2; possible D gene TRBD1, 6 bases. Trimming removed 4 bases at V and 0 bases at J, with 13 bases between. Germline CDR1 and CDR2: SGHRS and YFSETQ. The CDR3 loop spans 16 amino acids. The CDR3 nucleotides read TGCGCCAGCAGCCCAACAGGGCCTTCGAACACCGGGGAGCTGTTTTTT. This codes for CASSPTGPSNTGELFF.

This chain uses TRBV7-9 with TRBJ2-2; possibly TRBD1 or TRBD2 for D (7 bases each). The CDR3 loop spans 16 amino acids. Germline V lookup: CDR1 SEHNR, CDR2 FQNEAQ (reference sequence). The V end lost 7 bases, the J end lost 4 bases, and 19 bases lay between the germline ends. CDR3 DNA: TGTGCCAGCAACGACAAAGCGGGACAGATCACCGGGGAGCTGTTTTTT. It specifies CASNDKAGQITGELFF. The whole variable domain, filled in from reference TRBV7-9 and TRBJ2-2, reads DTGVSQNPRHKITKRGQNVTFRCDPISEHNRLYWYRQTLGQGPEFLTYFQNEAQLEKSRLLSDRFSAERPKGSFSTLEIQRTEQGDSAMYLCASNDKAGQITGELFFGEGSRLTVL.

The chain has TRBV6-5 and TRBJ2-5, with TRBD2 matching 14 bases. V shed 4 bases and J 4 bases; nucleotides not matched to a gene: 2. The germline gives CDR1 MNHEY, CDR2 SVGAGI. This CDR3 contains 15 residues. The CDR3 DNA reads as TGTGCCAGCAGTTCGGGACTAGCGGGAGCAGAGACCCAGTACTTC. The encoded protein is CASSSGLAGAETQYF.

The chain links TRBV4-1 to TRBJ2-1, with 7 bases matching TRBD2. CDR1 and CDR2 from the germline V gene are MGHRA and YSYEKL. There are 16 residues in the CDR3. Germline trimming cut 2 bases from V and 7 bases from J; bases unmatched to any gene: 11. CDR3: CASSQLPLGGWNEQFF. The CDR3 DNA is TGCGCCAGCAGCCAACTCCCACTGGGGGGGTGGAATGAGCAGTTCTTC.

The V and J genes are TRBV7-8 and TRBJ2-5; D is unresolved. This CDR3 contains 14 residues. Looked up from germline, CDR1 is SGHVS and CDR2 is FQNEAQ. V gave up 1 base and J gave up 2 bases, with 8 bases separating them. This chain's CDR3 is CASSLGSFQETQYF. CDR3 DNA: TGTGCCAGCAGCTTAGGCTCATTTCAAGAGACCCAGTACTTC.

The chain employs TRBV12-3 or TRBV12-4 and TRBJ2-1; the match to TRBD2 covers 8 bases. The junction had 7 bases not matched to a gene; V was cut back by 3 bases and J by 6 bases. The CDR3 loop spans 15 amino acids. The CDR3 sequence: CASSFGREGLNEQFF. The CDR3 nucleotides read TGTGCCAGCAGTTTTGGCCGGGAGGGACTCAATGAGCAGTTCTTC.

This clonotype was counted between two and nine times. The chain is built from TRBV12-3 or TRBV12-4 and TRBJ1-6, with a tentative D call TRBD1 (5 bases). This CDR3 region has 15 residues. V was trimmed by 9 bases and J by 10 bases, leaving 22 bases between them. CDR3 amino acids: CASSNSRWGESPLHF. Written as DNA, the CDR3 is TGTGCCAGTTCGAATTCACGGTGGGGGGAGTCACCCCTCCACTTT.

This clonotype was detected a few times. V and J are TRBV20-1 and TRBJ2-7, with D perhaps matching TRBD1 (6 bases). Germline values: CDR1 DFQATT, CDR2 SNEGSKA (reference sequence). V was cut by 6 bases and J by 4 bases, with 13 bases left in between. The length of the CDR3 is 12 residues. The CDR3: CSASDRLYEQYF. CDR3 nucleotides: TGCAGTGCGTCGGACAGACTGTACGAGCAGTACTTC.

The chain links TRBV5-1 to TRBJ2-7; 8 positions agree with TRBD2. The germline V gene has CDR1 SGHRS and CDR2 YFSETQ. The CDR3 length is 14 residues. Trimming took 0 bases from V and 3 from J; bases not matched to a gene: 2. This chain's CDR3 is CASSLAGLDYEQYF. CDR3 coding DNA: TGCGCCAGCAGCTTGGCGGGACTAGACTACGAGCAGTACTTC.

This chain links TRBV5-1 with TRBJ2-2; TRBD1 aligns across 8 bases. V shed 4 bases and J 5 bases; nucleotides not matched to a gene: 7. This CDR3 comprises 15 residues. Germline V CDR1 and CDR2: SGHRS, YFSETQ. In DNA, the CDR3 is TGCGCCAGCAGCGACGGACAGGGCAGGACCGGGGAGCTGTTTTTT. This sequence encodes CASSDGQGRTGELFF. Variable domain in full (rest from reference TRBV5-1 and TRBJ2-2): KAGVTQTPRYLIKTRGQQVTLSCSPISGHRSVSWYQQTPGQGLQFLFEYFSETQRNKGNFPGRFSGRQFSNSRSEMNVSTLELGDSALYLCASSDGQGRTGELFFGEGSRLTVL.

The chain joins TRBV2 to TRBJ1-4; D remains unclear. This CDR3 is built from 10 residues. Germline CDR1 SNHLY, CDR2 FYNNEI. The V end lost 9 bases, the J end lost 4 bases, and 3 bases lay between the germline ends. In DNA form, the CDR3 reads TGTGCCAGTTATAATGAAAAACTGTTTTTT. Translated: CASYNEKLFF.

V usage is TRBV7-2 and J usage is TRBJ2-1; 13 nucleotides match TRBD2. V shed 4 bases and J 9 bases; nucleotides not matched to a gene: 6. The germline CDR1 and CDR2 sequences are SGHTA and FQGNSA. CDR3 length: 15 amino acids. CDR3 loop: CASSYGGLAGVEQFF. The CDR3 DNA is TGTGCCAGCAGCTATGGCGGACTAGCGGGAGTTGAGCAGTTCTTC.

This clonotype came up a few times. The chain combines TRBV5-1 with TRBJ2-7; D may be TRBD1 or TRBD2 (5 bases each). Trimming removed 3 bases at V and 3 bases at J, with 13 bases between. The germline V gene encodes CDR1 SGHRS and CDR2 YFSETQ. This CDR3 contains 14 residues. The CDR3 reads CASSSSGTLYEQYF. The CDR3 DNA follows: TGCGCCAGCAGCTCCTCCGGGACCCTCTACGAGCAGTACTTC.

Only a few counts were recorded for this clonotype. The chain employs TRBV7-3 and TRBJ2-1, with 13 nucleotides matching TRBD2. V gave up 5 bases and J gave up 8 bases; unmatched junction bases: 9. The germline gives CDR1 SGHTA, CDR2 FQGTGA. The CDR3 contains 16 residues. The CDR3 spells CASSLTGTSGTYEQFF. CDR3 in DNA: TGTGCCAGCAGCCTCACCGGGACTAGCGGGACCTATGAGCAGTTCTTC. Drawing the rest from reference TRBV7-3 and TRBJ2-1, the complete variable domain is GAGVSQTPSNKVTEKGKYVELRCDPISGHTALYWYRQSLGQGPEFLIYFQGTGAADDSGLPNDRFFAVRPEGSVSTLKIQRTERGDSAVYLCASSLTGTSGTYEQFFGPGTRLTVL.

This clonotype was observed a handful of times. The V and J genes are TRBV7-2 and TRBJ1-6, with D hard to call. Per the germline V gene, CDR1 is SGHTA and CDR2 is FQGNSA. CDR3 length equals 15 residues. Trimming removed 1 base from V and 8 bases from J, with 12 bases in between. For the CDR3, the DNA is TGTGCCAGCAGCTTAGAGCAAGCAAGGGATTCACCCCTCCACTTT. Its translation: CASSLEQARDSPLHF.

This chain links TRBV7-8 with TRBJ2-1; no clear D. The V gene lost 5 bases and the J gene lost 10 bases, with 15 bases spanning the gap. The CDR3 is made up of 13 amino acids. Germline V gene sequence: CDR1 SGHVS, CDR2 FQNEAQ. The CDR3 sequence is CASSLPQGREQFF. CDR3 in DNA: TGTGCCAGCAGCCTCCCCCAAGGGCGGGAGCAGTTCTTC. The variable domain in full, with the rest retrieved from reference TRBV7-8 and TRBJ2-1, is GAGVSQSPRYKVAKRGQDVALRCDPISGHVSLFWYQQALGQGPEFLTYFQNEAQLDKSGLPSDRFFAERPEGSVSTLKIQRTQQEDSAVYLCASSLPQGREQFFGPGTRLTVL.

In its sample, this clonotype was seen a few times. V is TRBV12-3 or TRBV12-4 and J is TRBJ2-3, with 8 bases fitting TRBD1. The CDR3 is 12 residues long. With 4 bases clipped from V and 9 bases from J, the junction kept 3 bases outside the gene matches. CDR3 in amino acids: CASSSQGGTQYF. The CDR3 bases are TGTGCCAGCAGTTCACAGGGGGGCACGCAGTATTTT.

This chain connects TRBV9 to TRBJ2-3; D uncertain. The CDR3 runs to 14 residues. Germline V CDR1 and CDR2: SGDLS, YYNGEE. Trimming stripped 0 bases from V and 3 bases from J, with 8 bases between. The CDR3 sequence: CASSVGIGTDTQYF. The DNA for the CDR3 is TGTGCCAGCAGCGTAGGGATCGGGACAGATACGCAGTATTTT.

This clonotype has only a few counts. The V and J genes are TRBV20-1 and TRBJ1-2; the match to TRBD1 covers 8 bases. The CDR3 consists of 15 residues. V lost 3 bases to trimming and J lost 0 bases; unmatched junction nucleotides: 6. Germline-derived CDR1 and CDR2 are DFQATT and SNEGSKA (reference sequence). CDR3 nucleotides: TGCAGTGCTAGGGGGCCAGGGGGCTCTAACTATGGCTACACCTTC. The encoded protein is CSARGPGGSNYGYTF.

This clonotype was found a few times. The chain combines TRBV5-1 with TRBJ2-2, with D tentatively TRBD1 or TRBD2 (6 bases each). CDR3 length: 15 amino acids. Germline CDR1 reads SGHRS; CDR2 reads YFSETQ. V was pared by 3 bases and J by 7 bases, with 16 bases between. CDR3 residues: CASSSLPGASGELFF. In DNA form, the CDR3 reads TGCGCCAGCAGCTCTCTCCCGGGGGCAAGCGGGGAGCTGTTTTTT.

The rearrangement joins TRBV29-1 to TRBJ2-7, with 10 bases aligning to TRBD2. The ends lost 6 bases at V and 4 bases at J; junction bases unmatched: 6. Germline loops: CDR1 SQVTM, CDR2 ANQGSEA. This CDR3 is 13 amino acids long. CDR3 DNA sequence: TGCAGCGTCCAGACTAGCGGGCTATACGAGCAGTACTTC. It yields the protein CSVQTSGLYEQYF.

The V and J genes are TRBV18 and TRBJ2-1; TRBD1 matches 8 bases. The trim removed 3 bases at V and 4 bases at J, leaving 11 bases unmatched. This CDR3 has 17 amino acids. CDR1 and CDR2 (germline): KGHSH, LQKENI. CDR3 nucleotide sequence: TGTGCCAGCTCACCTCTCGCAGGGGGCTCGGATTACAATGAGCAGTTCTTC. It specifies CASSPLAGGSDYNEQFF.

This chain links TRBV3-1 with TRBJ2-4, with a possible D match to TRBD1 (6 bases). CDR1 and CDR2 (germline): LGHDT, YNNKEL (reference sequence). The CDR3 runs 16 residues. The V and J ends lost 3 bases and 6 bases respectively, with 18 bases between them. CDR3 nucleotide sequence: TGTGCCAGCAGCCAGAACCTACAGGGCCTGGGAAACATTCAGTACTTC. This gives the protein CASSQNLQGLGNIQYF.

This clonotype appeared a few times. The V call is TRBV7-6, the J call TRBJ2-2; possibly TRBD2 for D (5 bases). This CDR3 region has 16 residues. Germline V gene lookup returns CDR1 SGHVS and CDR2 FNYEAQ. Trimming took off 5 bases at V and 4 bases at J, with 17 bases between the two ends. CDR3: CASSPGGPGITGELFF. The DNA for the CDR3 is TGTGCCAGCAGCCCTGGCGGCCCCGGGATCACCGGGGAGCTGTTTTTT.

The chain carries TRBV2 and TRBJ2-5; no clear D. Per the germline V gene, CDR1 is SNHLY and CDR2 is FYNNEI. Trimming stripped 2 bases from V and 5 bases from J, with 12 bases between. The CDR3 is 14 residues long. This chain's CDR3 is CASSEQGVGETQYF. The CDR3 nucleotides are TGTGCCAGCAGTGAACAAGGAGTCGGGGAGACCCAGTACTTC.

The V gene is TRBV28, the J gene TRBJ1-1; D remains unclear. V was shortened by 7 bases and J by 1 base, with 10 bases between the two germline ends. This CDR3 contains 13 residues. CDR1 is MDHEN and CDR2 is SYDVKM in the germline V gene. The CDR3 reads CASTRRTNTEAFF. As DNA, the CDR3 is TGTGCCAGCACCAGGCGGACGAACACTGAAGCTTTCTTT.